This T cell receptor (beta chain) was profiled in a study of memory CD4+ T cells and cytomegalovirus serostatus. The data were produced by immunoSEQ multiplex PCR, yet TCRdb's version contains in-frame clones alone and is incomplete. The sample consists of about 56,000 clones, about 81% of them appearing once. Single viable CD3+CD4+CD8-CD45RO+ cells were sorted as the memory CD4+ T cells. This clone was detected only a few times. The clonotype originates from an adult in good health and CMV-seronegative. Sample: memory CD4+ T cells from blood.

The CDR3, as DNA: TGTGCCAGTAGTATTGCAGGGGGCTCCACCTACGAGCAGTACTTC. Its protein product is CASSIAGGSTYEQYF. This chain joins TRBV19 and TRBJ2-7; 8 bases line up with TRBD1. Germline lookup yields CDR1 LNHDA and CDR2 SQIVND (reference sequence). The CDR3 spans 15 residues. Trimming cost V 3 bases and J 2 bases; bases outside gene matches: 6.